The rows below give T cell receptor beta chains drawn from one sample of a study of tumor-infiltrating lymphocytes in primary liver carcinoma. TCRdb analysed the multiplex PCR reads with MiXCR anew, one entry per CDR3 protein. The sample consists of about 74,000 distinct CDR3 sequences, roughly 69% of them appearing once. The sample comprised liver tumor tissue from sampling region 4. The receptors shown here come from a man aged 35-49 years with primary liver carcinoma and hepatitis B virus infection. CDR3s include the opening cysteine and the closing phenylalanine or tryptophan. A D gene is named only where the DNA matches it firmly. Some rows mark clone size as missing; the rest say once, few, many or name a class of expanded clone.

J: TRBJ2-6
size: few
V: TRBV28
D: NA
CDR3: CASSLQDPAGVLTF
DNA: TGTGCCAGCAGTTTACAGGATCCCGCAGGGGTCCTGACTTTC

J: TRBJ2-3
size: once
V: TRBV28
D: NA
CDR3: CSSSLWIGTSTDTQYF
DNA: TGTTCCAGCAGTTTATGGATAGGTACTAGCACAGATACGCAGTATTTT

J: TRBJ1-1
size: few
V: TRBV5-6
D: NA
CDR3: CVSRRGPDSNTEAFF
DNA: TGTGTCAGTAGGAGGGGCCCAGACTCGAACACTGAAGCTTTCTTT

J: TRBJ2-1
size: few
V: TRBV9
D: NA
CDR3: CASSVYRDNEQFF
DNA: TGTGCCAGCAGCGTCTACCGGGACAATGAGCAGTTCTTC

J: TRBJ2-3
size: NA
V: TRBV7-9
D: NA
CDR3: CASSPQGRGNIDTQYF
DNA: TGTGCCAGCAGTCCGCAGGGGAGGGGTAACATAGATACGCAGTATTTT

J: TRBJ1-1
size: NA
V: TRBV29-1
D: TRBD1
CDR3: CSVQPQGVSADAFF
DNA: TGCAGCGTTCAACCTCAGGGGGTATCCGCTGATGCTTTCTTT

J: TRBJ2-5
size: many
V: TRBV6-1
D: NA
CDR3: CASSGPRKLQETQYF
DNA: TGTGCCAGCAGTGGCCCCAGGAAGCTCCAAGAGACCCAGTACTTC

J: TRBJ1-3
size: many
V: TRBV12-3/TRBV12-4
D: NA
CDR3: CASSLQGNTIYF
DNA: TGTGCCAGCAGTTTACAGGGAAACACCATATATTTT

J: TRBJ2-1
size: NA
V: TRBV11-2
D: TRBD2
CDR3: CASSLGIGRVVNDQFF
DNA: TGTGCCAGCAGCTTAGGGATCGGGAGGGTTGTAAATGATCAGTTCTTC

J: TRBJ2-3
size: NA
V: TRBV5-1
D: NA
CDR3: CASSLRWGGVGTDTQYF
DNA: TGCGCCAGCAGCTTAAGATGGGGCGGAGTAGGCACAGATACGCAGTATTTT

J: TRBJ2-3
size: NA
V: TRBV11-2
D: NA
CDR3: CAGSLQAFSTDTRYF
DNA: TGTGCCGGCAGCTTACAAGCGTTTAGCACAGATACGCGGTATTTT

J: TRBJ2-3
size: once
V: TRBV4-2
D: NA
CDR3: CASSQEPRPGVGLDKQYF
DNA: TGTGCCAGCAGCCAAGAGCCCCGCCCGGGAGTAGGTTTAGATAAGCAGTATTTT

J: TRBJ2-4
size: many
V: TRBV12-3/TRBV12-4
D: TRBD2
CDR3: CASSLNGGDIQYF
DNA: TGTGCCAGCAGTTTAAACGGGGGGGACATTCAGTACTTC

J: TRBJ2-1
size: NA
V: TRBV19
D: NA
CDR3: CASSTRTSNRQFF
DNA: TGTGCCAGTAGTACGAGGACCAGTAATCGGCAGTTCTTC

J: TRBJ2-3
size: NA
V: TRBV11-1
D: NA
CDR3: CASSLGRRRVDTHYF
DNA: TGTGCCAGTAGCTTAGGAAGGAGGCGCGTGGATACGCACTATTTT

J: TRBJ1-2
size: NA
V: TRBV10-3
D: TRBD1
CDR3: CAISGSAAGTDYGHTF
DNA: TGTGCCATCAGTGGCAGCGCAGCGGGGACAGACTATGGCCACACCTTC

J: TRBJ2-7
size: NA
V: TRBV4-1
D: NA
CDR3: CASRLDRAGIYEQYF
DNA: TGCGCCAGCAGACTAGACAGGGCGGGAATCTACGAGCAGTACTTC

J: TRBJ2-2
size: NA
V: TRBV6-1
D: TRBD1
CDR3: CTSSEYGTDAGELFF
DNA: TGTACCAGCAGTGAATACGGGACAGATGCCGGGGAGCTGTTTTTT

J: TRBJ2-6
size: NA
V: TRBV28
D: NA
CDR3: CASSLATRGSGANVLTF
DNA: TGTGCCAGCAGTTTGGCCACAAGGGGCTCTGGGGCCAACGTCCTAACTTTC

J: TRBJ2-4
size: once
V: TRBV15
D: NA
CDR3: CATSISAQFIANNIQYF
DNA: TGTGCCACCAGCATCTCCGCACAGTTTATAGCCAATAACATTCAGTACTTC

J: TRBJ2-7
size: NA
V: TRBV11-2
D: TRBD1
CDR3: CAGSFDPPGQGNYEQYF
DNA: TGTGCCGGCAGCTTCGACCCGCCGGGACAGGGAAACTACGAGCAGTACTTC

J: TRBJ2-5
size: NA
V: TRBV7-2
D: TRBD2
CDR3: CASSPSSGSETQYF
DNA: TGTGCCAGCAGCCCTTCAAGCGGGAGTGAGACCCAGTACTTC

J: TRBJ2-3
size: many
V: TRBV10-2
D: NA
CDR3: CASSEEGFEDTQYF
DNA: TGCGCCAGCAGTGAAGAGGGGTTTGAAGATACGCAGTATTTT

J: TRBJ2-1
size: NA
V: TRBV12-3/TRBV12-4
D: NA
CDR3: CASSRQEEDNELFF
DNA: TGTGCCAGCAGCCGCCAGGAAGAGGACAATGAGCTGTTCTTC

J: TRBJ2-1
size: NA
V: TRBV11-1
D: NA
CDR3: CASSLKNSHNEQFF
DNA: TGTGCCAGCAGCTTAAAGAATAGCCACAATGAGCAGTTCTTC

J: TRBJ2-2
size: NA
V: TRBV13
D: NA
CDR3: CASSSQGLLQRLFF
DNA: TGTGCCAGCAGCTCCCAGGGACTGCTGCAAAGGTTGTTTTTT

J: TRBJ2-5
size: few
V: TRBV11-2
D: NA
CDR3: CASSLEWVQETQYF
DNA: TGTGCCAGCAGCCTCGAGTGGGTCCAAGAGACCCAGTACTTC

J: TRBJ2-2
size: NA
V: TRBV5-1
D: NA
CDR3: CASSLAGTHQGVGELLF
DNA: TGCGCCAGCAGTTTGGCCGGGACGCACCAAGGGGTCGGGGAGCTGTTATTT

J: TRBJ2-7
size: NA
V: TRBV25-1
D: NA
CDR3: CASSALLGHGWNEQYF
DNA: TGTGCCAGCAGTGCCCTGCTGGGACATGGTTGGAACGAGCAGTACTTC

J: TRBJ2-1
size: many
V: TRBV6-1
D: NA
CDR3: CASSESYNEQFF
DNA: TGTGCCAGCAGTGAATCCTACAATGAGCAGTTCTTC

J: TRBJ2-5
size: many
V: TRBV14
D: NA
CDR3: CASSQESGGEETQYF
DNA: TGTGCCAGCAGCCAAGAGAGCGGAGGGGAAGAGACCCAGTACTTC

J: TRBJ2-1
size: NA
V: TRBV29-1
D: NA
CDR3: CTVGEFNKQFF
DNA: TGTACCGTCGGGGAATTTAATAAGCAGTTCTTC

J: TRBJ1-4
size: many
V: TRBV12-3/TRBV12-4
D: NA
CDR3: CASSFYGGDEKLFF
DNA: TGTGCCAGCAGTTTCTATGGTGGAGATGAAAAACTGTTTTTT

J: TRBJ2-3
size: NA
V: TRBV4-1
D: TRBD2
CDR3: CASSQEPSGADMQYF
DNA: TGCGCCAGCAGCCAAGAGCCTAGCGGCGCAGATATGCAATATTTT

J: TRBJ2-3
size: NA
V: TRBV29-1
D: TRBD2
CDR3: CSVGPAGGHTVTQYF
DNA: TGCAGTGTTGGACCCGCGGGGGGGCACACAGTTACGCAGTATTTT

J: TRBJ2-2
size: once
V: TRBV19
D: TRBD1
CDR3: CATGTGGTGELLF
DNA: TGTGCCACCGGGACAGGTGGGACCGGGGAGCTTCTTTTT

J: TRBJ2-3
size: many
V: TRBV29-1
D: NA
CDR3: CSVEDPSKADTQYF
DNA: TGCAGCGTTGAAGACCCCTCTAAGGCAGATACGCAGTATTTT

J: TRBJ2-1
size: NA
V: TRBV6-6
D: NA
CDR3: CASSQVGVRFF
DNA: TGTGCCAGCAGTCAGGTTGGGGTGCGGTTCTTC

J: TRBJ2-7
size: NA
V: TRBV29-1
D: NA
CDR3: CSVRLRDTLSYELYF
DNA: TGCAGCGTTAGACTGCGGGACACCCTTTCCTACGAGCTGTACTTC

J: TRBJ2-7
size: NA
V: TRBV4-2
D: TRBD2
CDR3: CASTGLAGVYKFYEQYF
DNA: TGTGCCAGTACTGGATTAGCGGGAGTTTATAAGTTCTACGAACAGTACTTC

J: TRBJ1-2
size: few
V: TRBV2
D: NA
CDR3: CASSDRGGGGYTF
DNA: TGTGCCAGCAGTGACAGGGGTGGAGGTGGCTACACCTTC

J: TRBJ2-7
size: NA
V: TRBV5-6
D: NA
CDR3: CASSFTTHSYEQYF
DNA: TGTGCCAGCAGCTTCACGACACACTCATACGAGCAGTACTTC